This entry is about one T cell receptor (beta chain). Repertoires were generated with immunoSEQ multiplex PCR, while TCRdb's copy carries only in-frame clones and drops some. Of about 48,000 clones in the sample, about nine tenths were seen once. This entry is derived from a study of blood T cell repertoires in COVID-19. Study-wide background: Material from acute and convalescent COVID-19 was sourced from the United States, Italy and Spain.

A Seattle source enrolled patients during active infection and followed them longitudinally. Deletions cut 2 bases from V and 6 bases from J, with 15 bases between. The CDR3 spans 15 residues. Germline loops: CDR1 SGHAT, CDR2 FQNNGV. The receptor comes from an elderly woman with COVID-19, enrolled during active disease. This chain links TRBV11-2 with TRBJ2-3; D unresolved. The specimen was peripheral blood. This chain's CDR3 is CASSLYLGPGDTQYF. In nucleotides, the CDR3 is TGTGCCAGCAGCTTATACCTAGGCCCCGGTGATACGCAGTATTTT.